This is a list of T cell receptor beta chains from one sample in a study of CD8 T cells in ankylosing spondylitis. MiXCR was run by TCRdb on the 5' RACE reads, yielding one entry per CDR3 protein. The sample comprises around 330,000 distinct CDR3 sequences, under 14% of which are singletons, and around 10% rests with the top ten. The specimen was blood, either unsorted or a sorted T cell fraction (not recorded which). The source is a female donor with ankylosing spondylitis or in good health (not recorded which). Both conserved end residues are part of each CDR3. The D gene is left open where the match is weak. Expanded clones are given a class, and other clones once, few, many or no size at all.

clone_size: -; j_call: TRBJ1-5; v_call: TRBV12-3/TRBV12-4; d_call: -; cdr3_aa: CASTATGGNQPQHF; cdr3_nt: TGTGCCAGCACCGCTACTGGAGGCAATCAGCCCCAGCATTTT
clone_size: few; j_call: TRBJ2-7; v_call: TRBV21-1; d_call: -; cdr3_aa: CASSTRGDSSYEQYF; cdr3_nt: TGTGCCAGCAGCACCCGTGGGGACAGCTCCTACGAGCAGTACTTC
clone_size: few; j_call: TRBJ2-5; v_call: TRBV7-8; d_call: -; cdr3_aa: CASSLVRVRGETQYF; cdr3_nt: TGTGCCAGCAGCTTAGTCAGGGTTCGCGGGGAGACCCAGTACTTC
clone_size: few; j_call: TRBJ1-5; v_call: TRBV20-1; d_call: -; cdr3_aa: CSAWDPAGNSNQPQHF; cdr3_nt: TGCAGTGCTTGGGACCCGGCGGGAAATAGCAATCAGCCCCAGCATTTT
clone_size: many; j_call: TRBJ1-6; v_call: TRBV7-9; d_call: -; cdr3_aa: CASSHRRDSPLHF; cdr3_nt: TGTGCCAGCAGCCACCGGAGGGATTCACCCCTCCACTTT
clone_size: -; j_call: TRBJ2-1; v_call: TRBV28; d_call: TRBD1; cdr3_aa: CASSQTGTGYNEQFF; cdr3_nt: TGTGCCAGCAGTCAAACCGGGACAGGCTACAATGAGCAGTTCTTC
clone_size: few; j_call: TRBJ2-3; v_call: TRBV5-5; d_call: -; cdr3_aa: CASSRVRTSTDTQYF; cdr3_nt: TGTGCCAGCAGCCGAGTGCGGACTAGCACAGATACGCAGTATTTT
clone_size: many; j_call: TRBJ2-2; v_call: TRBV5-1; d_call: TRBD1; cdr3_aa: CASSLETGGWTGELFF; cdr3_nt: TGCGCCAGCAGCTTAGAGACAGGGGGCTGGACCGGGGAGCTGTTTTTT
clone_size: many; j_call: TRBJ1-5; v_call: TRBV20-1; d_call: -; cdr3_aa: CSARDSSALEPQHF; cdr3_nt: TGCAGTGCTAGAGATTCGTCAGCACTCGAGCCCCAGCATTTT
clone_size: many; j_call: TRBJ2-1; v_call: TRBV7-8; d_call: -; cdr3_aa: CASSEGASILTYNEQFF; cdr3_nt: TGTGCCAGCAGCGAAGGCGCGTCGATTCTTACCTACAATGAGCAGTTCTTC
clone_size: many; j_call: TRBJ2-1; v_call: TRBV5-1; d_call: TRBD2; cdr3_aa: CASSPGLAGYNEQFF; cdr3_nt: TGCGCCAGCAGCCCTGGACTAGCGGGCTACAATGAGCAGTTCTTC
clone_size: many; j_call: TRBJ2-7; v_call: TRBV29-1; d_call: TRBD1; cdr3_aa: CSWGLDRGVEQYF; cdr3_nt: TGCAGTTGGGGGTTGGACAGGGGGGTCGAGCAGTACTTC
clone_size: few; j_call: TRBJ1-4; v_call: TRBV7-2; d_call: TRBD1; cdr3_aa: CASSLSSRGKLFF; cdr3_nt: TGTGCCAGCAGCTTAAGCAGCAGGGGGAAACTGTTTTTT
clone_size: many; j_call: TRBJ2-1; v_call: TRBV6-2/TRBV6-3; d_call: TRBD2; cdr3_aa: CASSTIGLVENEQFF; cdr3_nt: TGTGCCAGCAGCACAATCGGACTAGTGGAAAATGAGCAGTTCTTC
clone_size: -; j_call: TRBJ2-1; v_call: TRBV12-3/TRBV12-4; d_call: -; cdr3_aa: CASSLSGTPDNEQFF; cdr3_nt: TGTGCCAGCAGCTTAAGCGGGACACCAGACAATGAGCAGTTCTTC
clone_size: few; j_call: TRBJ2-7; v_call: TRBV6-1; d_call: -; cdr3_aa: CASGDSAISYEQYF; cdr3_nt: TGTGCCAGCGGGGACTCTGCAATCTCCTACGAGCAGTACTTC
clone_size: -; j_call: TRBJ2-3; v_call: TRBV5-5; d_call: -; cdr3_aa: CASRYTGTSTDTQYF; cdr3_nt: TGTGCCAGCAGGTACACAGGGACTAGCACAGATACGCAGTATTTT
clone_size: many; j_call: TRBJ2-1; v_call: TRBV20-1; d_call: -; cdr3_aa: CSARAEFNYNEQFF; cdr3_nt: TGCAGTGCTAGGGCGGAGTTCAACTACAATGAGCAGTTCTTC
clone_size: -; j_call: TRBJ2-3; v_call: TRBV6-1; d_call: -; cdr3_aa: CASSQPGDATQYF; cdr3_nt: TGTGCCAGCAGTCAACCAGGGGATGCTACGCAGTATTTT
clone_size: many; j_call: TRBJ1-1; v_call: TRBV11-2; d_call: TRBD1; cdr3_aa: CASSSGQSYRGAFF; cdr3_nt: TGTGCCAGCAGCTCGGGACAGTCGTACCGGGGAGCTTTCTTT
clone_size: many; j_call: TRBJ2-5; v_call: TRBV28; d_call: TRBD2; cdr3_aa: CASSLPLAGVGETQYF; cdr3_nt: TGTGCCAGCAGTTTGCCCCTAGCGGGAGTGGGAGAGACCCAGTACTTC
clone_size: -; j_call: TRBJ2-5; v_call: TRBV5-6; d_call: TRBD1; cdr3_aa: CASSAQGAEETQYF; cdr3_nt: TGTGCCAGCAGCGCACAGGGGGCTGAAGAGACCCAGTACTTC
clone_size: many; j_call: TRBJ2-3; v_call: TRBV5-5; d_call: -; cdr3_aa: CASSHRDGAPDTQYF; cdr3_nt: TGTGCCAGCAGCCACAGGGATGGGGCACCAGATACGCAGTATTTT